This T cell receptor beta chain was identified during a study of T cells after yellow fever vaccination. Findings and caveats of the study: Abundant clonotypes from the bulk population could contaminate FACS-sorted repertoires. Peaking faster, on day 5 versus 15, the secondary response was nonetheless weaker.

The CDR3 loop spans 16 amino acids. Trimming at V came to 4 bases and at J to 4 bases, leaving 10 bases not matched to a gene. CDR1 is MGHRA and CDR2 is YSYEKL in the germline V gene. Worth noting for this clonotype: Antigen unknown.

UMIs and a universal primer site were added when TCR cDNA was made by 5'RACE template switching. TCRdb recomputed calls from the 5' RACE reads with MiXCR, one row per CDR3 protein. The repertoire consists of 500,000 to 650,000 distinct CDR3 sequences, with roughly a sixth occurring once and the leading ten covering 15% to 20%. Specimen: PBMCs, collected around 5 days after the first yellow fever vaccination. J is TRBJ2-5 and V is TRBV4-1; 9 bases line up with TRBD2. The TCR was taken from a man between 18 and 29 years old who received the YFV17D yellow fever vaccine. Here the CDR3 DNA reads TGCGCCAGCAGCCCCGGCATGCGGGGGGGCCTAGAGACCCAGTACTTC. Residues: CASSPGMRGGLETQYF.